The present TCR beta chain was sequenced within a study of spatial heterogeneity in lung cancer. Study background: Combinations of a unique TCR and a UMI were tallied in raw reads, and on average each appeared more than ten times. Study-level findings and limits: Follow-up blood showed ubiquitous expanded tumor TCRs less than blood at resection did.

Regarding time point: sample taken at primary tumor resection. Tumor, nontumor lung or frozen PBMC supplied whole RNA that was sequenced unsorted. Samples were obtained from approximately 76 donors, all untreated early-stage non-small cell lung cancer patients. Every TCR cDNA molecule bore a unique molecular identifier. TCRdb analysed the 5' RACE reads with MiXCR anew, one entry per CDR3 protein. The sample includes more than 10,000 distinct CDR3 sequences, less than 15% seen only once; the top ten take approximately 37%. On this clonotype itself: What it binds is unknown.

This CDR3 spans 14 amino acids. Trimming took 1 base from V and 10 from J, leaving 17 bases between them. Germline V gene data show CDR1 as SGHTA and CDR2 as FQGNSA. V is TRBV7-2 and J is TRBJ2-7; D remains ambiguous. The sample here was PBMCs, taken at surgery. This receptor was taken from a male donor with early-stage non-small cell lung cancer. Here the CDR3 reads CASSLEGSVVLQYF. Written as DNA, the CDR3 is TGTGCCAGCAGCTTAGAGGGAAGCGTGGTGCTTCAGTACTTC.